This T cell receptor beta chain was identified during a study of blood T cell repertoires in COVID-19. Study-wide context: Collection of acute and convalescent COVID-19 samples took place in the United States, Italy and Spain. The analysed material was cDNA or gDNA that came from T cells, B-cell-depleted T cells, or PBMCs.

CDR1 SNHLY and CDR2 FYNNEI come from the germline V gene. This CDR3 is built from 15 residues. Trimming took 3 bases from V and 5 from J, leaving 16 bases between them. The data were produced by immunoSEQ multiplex PCR, yet TCRdb's version contains in-frame clones alone and is incomplete. Counted here are fewer than 75,000 clones, about 86% occurring once; the ten biggest clones make up 6.9%. The sequenced sample consisted of peripheral blood. This TCR was sampled from a man over 45 with active COVID-19. The chain is built from TRBV2 and TRBJ1-1; the D gene is possibly TRBD1 (6 bases). CDR3 DNA sequence: TGTGCCAGCAGTGAGCGAGGGGGGGCGGGAACTGAAGCTTTCTTT. Translating it yields CASSERGGAGTEAFF. Filled out from reference TRBV2 and TRBJ1-1, the complete variable domain reads EPEVTQTPSHQVTQMGQEVILRCVPISNHLYFYWYRQILGQKVEFLVSFYNNEISEKSEIFDDQFSVERPDGSNFTLKIRSTKLEDSAMYFCASSERGGAGTEAFFGQGTRLTVV.